The source of this T cell receptor (beta chain) is a study of shared T cell receptors in the human thymus. This table comes from immunoSEQ multiplex PCR, and its TCRdb copy is limited to in-frame clones, with some not included. The table lists approximately 400,000 clones, 85% to 95% of them singletons. This CDR3 comprises 15 residues. V lost 6 bases to trimming and J lost 8 bases, with 22 bases between them. CDR1 and CDR2 (germline): LGHNA, YNFKEQ. The chain is built from TRBV4-2 and TRBJ1-2; D remains unclear. Sequencing was performed on thymocytes. The clonotype comes from a human donor. Written as DNA, the CDR3 is TGTGCCAGCAGACCGCGGGAACCCTCTTTATACGGCTACACCTTC. Encoded protein: CASRPREPSLYGYTF.